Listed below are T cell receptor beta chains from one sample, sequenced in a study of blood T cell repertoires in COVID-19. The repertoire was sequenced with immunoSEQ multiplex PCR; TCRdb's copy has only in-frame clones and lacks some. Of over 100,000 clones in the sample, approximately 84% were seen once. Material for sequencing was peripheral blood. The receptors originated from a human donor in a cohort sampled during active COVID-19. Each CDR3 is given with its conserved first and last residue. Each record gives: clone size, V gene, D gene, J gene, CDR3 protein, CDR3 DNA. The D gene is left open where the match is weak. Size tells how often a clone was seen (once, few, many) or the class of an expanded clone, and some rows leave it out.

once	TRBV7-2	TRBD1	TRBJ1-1	CASSPRTGRGTEAFF	TGTGCCAGCAGCCCTCGGACAGGCCGGGGCACTGAAGCTTTCTTT
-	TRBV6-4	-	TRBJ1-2	CASSQDGSPNYGYTF	TGTGCCAGCAGTCAAGACGGGTCCCCTAACTATGGCTACACCTTC
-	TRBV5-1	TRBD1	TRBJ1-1	CASSLGVGGMNTEAFF	TGCGCCAGCAGCTTGGGAGTAGGGGGCATGAACACTGAAGCTTTCTTT
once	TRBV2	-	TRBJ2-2	CASSVSRELFF	TGTGCCAGCAGTGTATCCCGGGAGCTGTTTTTT
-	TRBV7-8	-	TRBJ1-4	CASSFRVENEKLFF	TGTGCCAGCAGCTTCAGGGTGGAGAATGAAAAACTGTTTTTT
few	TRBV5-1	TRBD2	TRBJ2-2	CASSPAGGYTGELFF	TGCGCCAGCAGCCCGGCGGGGGGATACACCGGGGAGCTGTTTTTT
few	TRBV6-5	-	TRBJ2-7	CASSQRRGSDYEQYF	TGTGCCAGCAGCCAGCGTAGGGGGAGTGATTACGAGCAGTACTTC
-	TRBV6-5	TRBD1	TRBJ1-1	CASSGDSLNTEAFF	TGTGCCAGCAGCGGGGACAGTTTGAACACTGAAGCTTTCTTT
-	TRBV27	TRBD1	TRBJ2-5	CASSFPGQGGGAETQYF	TGTGCCAGCAGTTTTCCGGGACAGGGAGGGGGGGCAGAGACCCAGTACTTC
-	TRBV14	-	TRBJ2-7	CASSQPGTLSYEQYF	TGTGCCAGCAGCCAACCTGGGACACTCTCCTACGAGCAGTACTTC
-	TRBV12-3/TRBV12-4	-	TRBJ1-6	CASRDRYSPLHF	TGTGCCAGCAGAGACAGGTACTCACCCCTCCACTTT
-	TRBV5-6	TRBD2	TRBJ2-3	CASSRGTSGGYPSTDTQYF	TGTGCCAGCAGCCGAGGGACTAGCGGGGGATACCCTAGCACAGATACGCAGTATTTT
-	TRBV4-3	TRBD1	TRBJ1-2	CASSQDRPNRGVRGYTF	TGCGCCAGCAGCCAAGACAGGCCGAACAGGGGAGTGAGAGGCTACACCTTC
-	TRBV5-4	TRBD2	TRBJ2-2	CASTPTGLAGGLNTGELFF	TGTGCCAGCACACCAACCGGACTAGCGGGGGGGCTGAACACCGGGGAGCTGTTTTTT
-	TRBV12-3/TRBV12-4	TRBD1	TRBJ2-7	CASSFGQGYEQYF	TGTGCCAGCAGTTTTGGACAGGGTTACGAGCAGTACTTC
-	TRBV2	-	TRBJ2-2	CASRVQDSQVTGELFF	TGTGCCAGCAGGGTGCAGGACAGTCAGGTCACCGGGGAGCTGTTTTTT
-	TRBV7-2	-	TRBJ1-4	CASSLVRGNEKLFF	TGTGCCAGCAGCTTAGTCAGGGGTAATGAAAAACTGTTTTTT
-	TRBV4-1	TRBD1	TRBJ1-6	CASSPTGVNSPLHF	TGCGCCAGCAGCCCAACAGGGGTTAATTCACCCCTCCACTTT
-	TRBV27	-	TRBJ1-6	CASSFGQGVSPLHF	TGTGCCAGCAGTTTTGGGCAGGGCGTTTCACCCCTCCACTTT
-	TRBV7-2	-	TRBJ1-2	CASSQRYGYTF	TGTGCCAGCAGCCAGAGGTATGGCTACACCTTC
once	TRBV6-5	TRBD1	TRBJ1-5	CASSYAGTGNQPQHF	TGTGCCAGCAGTTACGCTGGGACAGGTAATCAGCCCCAGCATTTT
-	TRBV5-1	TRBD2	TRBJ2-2	CASSLIAGAATGELFF	TGCGCCAGCAGCCTAATAGCGGGGGCGGCGACCGGGGAGCTGTTTTTT
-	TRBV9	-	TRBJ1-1	CASSWGLMNTEAFF	TGTGCCAGCAGTTGGGGACTGATGAACACTGAAGCTTTCTTT
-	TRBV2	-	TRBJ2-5	CASSQGTRRETQYF	TGTGCCAGCAGCCAAGGGACAAGAAGGGAGACCCAGTACTTC
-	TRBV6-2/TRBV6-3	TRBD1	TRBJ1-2	CASSSGRQGDGYTF	TGTGCCAGCAGTTCCGGCCGGCAGGGGGATGGCTACACCTTC
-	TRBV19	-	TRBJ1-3	CASSAQGASGNTIYF	TGTGCCAGTAGTGCCCAGGGTGCCTCTGGAAACACCATATATTTT
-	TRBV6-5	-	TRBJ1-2	CASSRQVPGYGYTF	TGTGCCAGCAGTAGACAGGTACCCGGCTATGGCTACACCTTC
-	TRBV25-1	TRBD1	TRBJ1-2	CASSEYGTGAYGYTF	TGTGCCAGCAGTGAATACGGGACAGGGGCCTATGGCTACACCTTC
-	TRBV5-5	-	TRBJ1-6	CASSFMGEERSPLHF	TGTGCCAGCAGCTTCATGGGGGAGGAGAGATCACCCCTCCACTTT
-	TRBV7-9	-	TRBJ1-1	CASSSRKTGDTEAFF	TGTGCCAGCAGTTCTCGAAAGACAGGAGACACTGAAGCTTTCTTT
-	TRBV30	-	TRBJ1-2	CAWRTRGGDYGYTF	TGTGCCTGGCGCACTCGGGGGGGGGACTATGGCTACACCTTC
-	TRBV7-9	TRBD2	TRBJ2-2	CASSRLAGGGTGELFF	TGTGCCAGCAGCCGACTAGCGGGGGGCGGCACCGGGGAGCTGTTTTTT
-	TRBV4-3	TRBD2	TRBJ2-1	CASSQDPPRSGGENEQFF	TGCGCCAGCAGCCAAGATCCTCCCCGGAGCGGGGGGGAGAATGAGCAGTTCTTC
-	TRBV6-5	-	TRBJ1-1	CASKLTENTEAFF	TGTGCCAGCAAGTTGACAGAGAACACTGAAGCTTTCTTT
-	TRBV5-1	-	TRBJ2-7	CASGISPGLGAYEQYF	TGCGCCAGCGGGATATCACCGGGACTGGGGGCCTACGAGCAGTACTTC
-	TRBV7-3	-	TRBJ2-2	CASSSQGNTGELFF	TGTGCCAGCAGCTCCCAGGGGAACACCGGGGAGCTGTTTTTT
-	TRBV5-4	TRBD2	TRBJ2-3	CASSLHGGRTDTQYF	TGTGCCAGCAGCTTACACGGGGGGAGGACAGATACGCAGTATTTT